The 5 T cell receptor beta chains below all came from one sample that was sequenced in a study of CD8 T cells in ankylosing spondylitis. Using its own MiXCR run on the 5' RACE reads, TCRdb lists one record per CDR3 protein. This table has under 400,000 distinct CDR3 sequences, under 14% appearing once. The sample comprised blood, either unsorted or a sorted T cell fraction (not recorded which). The source is a female donor with ankylosing spondylitis or in good health (not recorded which).

This clonotype occurred many times. The chain combines TRBV3-1 with TRBJ1-6; no firm D call. CDR3 length: 14 amino acids. The V and J ends lost 6 bases and 10 bases respectively, with 16 bases between them. The V gene's germline CDR1 is LGHDT and CDR2 YNNKEL (reference sequence). The DNA of the CDR3 is TGTGCCAGCAGTCCTAGGACTGACTACTCACCCCTCCACTTT. This encodes CASSPRTDYSPLHF.

This clonotype was counted ten times or more. The rearrangement uses TRBV6-1 and TRBJ1-5; maybe TRBD1 (6 bases). CDR3 size: 13 residues. Germline V gene sequence: CDR1 MNHNS, CDR2 SASEGT. The CDR3 protein is CASTGISVQPQHF. As DNA, the CDR3 is TGTGCTAGTACAGGGATTTCGGTTCAGCCCCAGCATTTT.

The sample holds many counts of this clonotype. The rearrangement uses TRBV7-9 and TRBJ2-4, with unresolved D. The CDR3 covers 13 residues. V lost 4 bases, J lost 6 bases, and 10 bases lay in between. The germline V gene has CDR1 SEHNR and CDR2 FQNEAQ (reference sequence). The CDR3 coding sequence is TGTGCCAGCAGCTCCCGGATGGGAAACATTCAGTACTTC. This encodes CASSSRMGNIQYF.

This clonotype was seen at least ten times. This sequence joins TRBV10-3 and TRBJ1-4; 10 positions agree with TRBD1. V was clipped by 10 bases and J by 7 bases; unmatched bases: 9. Germline-derived CDR1 and CDR2 are ENHRY and SYGVKD. The CDR3 is 14 residues long. CDR3: CATAGDRGGEKLFF. The DNA for the CDR3 is TGTGCCACCGCGGGGGACAGGGGTGGTGAAAAACTGTTTTTT.

This clonotype was seen many times. The gene calls are TRBV5-6 and TRBJ1-1, with D maybe TRBD1 (6 bases). Between the trimmed V and J ends, which lost 7 bases and 5 bases, there was a span of 24 bases. Germline loops: CDR1 SGHDT, CDR2 YYEEEE. CDR3 length: 16 amino acids. The DNA of the CDR3 is TGTGCCAGCTCCCCAGAGCCAGGGGAAGGATGGACTGAAGCTTTCTTT. It is translated as CASSPEPGEGWTEAFF.